This T cell receptor beta chain originates from a study of CD8 T cells in Susac syndrome. This CDR3 region has 17 residues. From germline, CDR1 is LGHDT and CDR2 YNNKEL (reference sequence). Trimming cost V 3 bases and J 1 base, with 16 bases left between them. A quantity of about 0.5 to 1 ug RNA underwent reverse transcription using random hexamers. TCRdb fed the immunoSEQ multiplex PCR reads into MiXCR, producing one record per CDR3 protein. The sample has about 210,000 distinct CDR3 sequences, around 95% seen once. TEMRA cells were FACS-enriched and CD8+ and CD4+ T cells negatively isolated. This TCR was sampled from a human donor with multiple sclerosis. Input material: CD4+ T cells from PBMCs. The chain employs TRBV3-1 and TRBJ2-4; D call uncertain. The CDR3 reads CASSQSLTSVAKNIQYF. The CDR3 DNA is TGTGCCAGCAGCCAGTCACTGACTTCTGTGGCCAAAAACATTCAGTACTTC.